The next 21 T cell receptor beta chains were all read from a single sample in a study of blood T cell repertoires in COVID-19 (dated by TCRdb to the early 2020s). Library method: the immunoSEQ multiplex PCR assay. As stored in TCRdb, this immuneACCESS dataset retains in-frame rearrangements with V and J assigned. A fraction of the clones does not appear; measured against another copy, unresolved V genes explain less than half of the discrepancy, and the remainder lacks a known reason. The sample table records just under 75,000 clones; roughly 84% of these occur just once. The ten top clones hold 2.5% of the sample. The sequencing sample was made of peripheral blood. The source of these receptors is an elderly man with active or convalescent COVID-19.

The chain is built from TRBV15 and TRBJ2-5, with D maybe TRBD2 (5 bases). The V and J ends lost 0 bases and 0 bases respectively, with 8 bases between them. This CDR3 spans 15 amino acids. CDR1 is LNHNV, CDR2 YYDKDF, per germline (reference sequence). CDR3 in amino acids: CATSRDLRDQETQYF. CDR3 DNA: TGTGCCACCAGCAGAGATTTGAGGGACCAAGAGACCCAGTACTTC.

This chain links TRBV25-1 with TRBJ2-5; a possible D gene is TRBD1 (6 bases). The V end lost 5 bases, the J end lost 5 bases, and 18 bases lay between the germline ends. The CDR3 totals 15 residues. Germline CDR1 MGHDK, CDR2 SYGVNS. As DNA, the CDR3 is TGTGCCAGCAGTACTCTGGGGGCTAGCAGGGAGACCCAGTACTTC. Its protein product is CASSTLGASRETQYF.

The J gene is TRBJ2-3, the V gene TRBV5-1, with D maybe TRBD1 (6 bases). The CDR3 contains 15 residues. Germline CDR1 is SGHRS and CDR2 is YFSETQ. V was clipped by 0 bases and J by 2 bases, with 10 bases between them. As DNA, the CDR3 is TGCGCCAGCAGCTTGGTAGGGGGAGTCACAGATACGCAGTATTTT. Amino acids: CASSLVGGVTDTQYF.

The chain joins TRBV19 to TRBJ2-1, with 11 bases that match TRBD2. CDR1 and CDR2 (germline): LNHDA, SQIVND (reference sequence). The CDR3 totals 14 residues. With V trimmed by 8 bases and J by 5 bases, 5 bases remained unmatched. The CDR3: CASGPSGRHNEQFF. DNA for the CDR3: TGTGCCAGTGGTCCTAGCGGGAGGCACAATGAGCAGTTCTTC.

The chain carries TRBV12-5 and TRBJ2-1; D may be TRBD2 (5 bases). This CDR3 region has 12 residues. In germline, CDR1 is LGHNT, CDR2 FRNRAP. With 6 bases removed from V and 10 bases from J, the gap between germline ends came to 13 bases. The CDR3 loop is CASGSGTMEQFF. CDR3 in DNA: TGTGCTAGTGGCAGCGGAACCATGGAGCAGTTCTTC. Supplemented by reference TRBV12-5 and TRBJ2-1, the full variable domain reads DARVTQTPRHKVTEMGQEVTMRCQPILGHNTVFWYRQTMMQGLELLAYFRNRAPLDDSGMPKDRFSAEMPDATLATLKIQPSEPRDSAVYFCASGSGTMEQFFGPGTRLTVL.

This chain uses TRBV28 with TRBJ1-5; D not resolved. V was trimmed by 6 bases and J by 1 base, leaving 19 bases between them. The germline gives CDR1 MDHEN, CDR2 SYDVKM. The CDR3 consists of 17 residues. DNA of the CDR3: TGTGCCAGCAGGCGAGGGCGGGGAAGCGGGAGCAATCAGCCCCAGCATTTT. Amino acid sequence: CASRRGRGSGSNQPQHF.

This clone has only a few counts. The gene calls are TRBV11-2 and TRBJ2-7; D call uncertain. The CDR3 consists of 15 residues. The germline V and J ends were trimmed by 3 bases and 7 bases, with 19 bases remaining between them. Per germline, CDR1 SGHAT and CDR2 FQNNGV. The CDR3 here is CASSFSGFGLMEQYF. DNA of the CDR3: TGTGCCAGCAGCTTCTCCGGGTTTGGCCTTATGGAGCAGTACTTC.

V gene TRBV6-2 or TRBV6-3 combines with J gene TRBJ2-7; 10 bases agree with TRBD2. Per the germline V gene, CDR1 is MNHEY and CDR2 is SVGEGT. Trimming at V came to 5 bases and at J to 6 bases, leaving 7 bases not matched to a gene. The CDR3 loop spans 14 amino acids. CDR3 coding DNA: TGTGCCAGCAGTCCCGGGACTAGCGTAGCCGAGCAGTACTTC. Its translation is CASSPGTSVAEQYF.

This chain links TRBV7-9 with TRBJ1-1, with 8 bases aligning to TRBD1. The CDR3 is made up of 16 amino acids. Germline V gene sequence: CDR1 SEHNR, CDR2 FQNEAQ (reference sequence). Germline trimming cut 3 bases from V and 6 bases from J; bases unmatched to any gene: 12. The CDR3 DNA is TGTGCCAGCAGCTTGGCGTCAGGGGGCGCGAGGGCTGAAGCTTTCTTT. Protein sequence: CASSLASGGARAEAFF.

V is TRBV24-1 and J is TRBJ2-7, with D perhaps TRBD1 (6 bases). CDR1 is KGHDR, CDR2 SFDVKD, per germline. The CDR3 is 14 residues long. V was shortened by 2 bases and J by 7 bases, with 14 bases between the two germline ends. DNA for the CDR3: TGTGCCACCAGTGATTCCAGGGGCTCGAGTGAGCAGTACTTC. Amino acids: CATSDSRGSSEQYF.

V gene TRBV4-1 combines with J gene TRBJ2-1; 9 bases match TRBD1. Germline loops: CDR1 MGHRA, CDR2 YSYEKL. The CDR3 is 19 amino acids. The V segment lost 2 bases and the J segment 2 bases; nucleotides outside the gene matches: 13. The CDR3, as DNA: TGCGCCAGCAGCCAAAGACACCGGACAGGGGTTTATGCCTACAATGAGCAGTTCTTC. This gives the protein CASSQRHRTGVYAYNEQFF.

The CDR3 sequence is CASSAEDSGIGYNEQFF. The CDR3 DNA follows: TGTGCCAGCAGCGCCGAAGACTCAGGGATTGGGTACAATGAGCAGTTCTTC. J is TRBJ2-1 and V is TRBV7-9; maybe TRBD1 (5 bases). The germline gives CDR1 SEHNR, CDR2 FQNEAQ (reference sequence). V was cut by 5 bases and J by 4 bases, with 21 bases left in between. The CDR3 covers 17 residues.

The J gene is TRBJ1-4, the V gene TRBV25-1; the match to TRBD1 covers 12 bases. With V trimmed by 1 base and J by 7 bases, 7 bases remained unmatched. Germline V gene sequence: CDR1 MGHDK, CDR2 SYGVNS. CDR3 length: 17 residues. The CDR3 here is CASSESGTGGAREKLFF. The CDR3 nucleotides read TGTGCCAGCAGTGAATCCGGGACAGGGGGCGCACGTGAAAAACTGTTTTTT.

This clone has just a few counts. The chain recombines TRBV7-4 with TRBJ1-2; 8 bases match TRBD1. Germline V lookup: CDR1 SGHVT, CDR2 SQSDAQ. V was clipped by 5 bases and J by 3 bases; unmatched bases: 14. The CDR3 covers 17 residues. CDR3 sequence reads: CASSQPGQARWDYGYTF. For the CDR3, the DNA is TGTGCCAGCAGCCAACCGGGACAGGCGAGATGGGACTATGGCTACACCTTC.

V and J are TRBV5-6 and TRBJ2-5; TRBD1 agrees at 8 bases. V shed 1 base and J 5 bases; nucleotides not matched to a gene: 7. CDR1 and CDR2 from the germline V gene are SGHDT and YYEEEE. The CDR3 sequence is 15 residues long. The CDR3 nucleotides read TGTGCCAGCAGCTTGTTCCGGGACAGGTGGGAGACCCAGTACTTC. Amino acid sequence: CASSLFRDRWETQYF.

The chain combines TRBV2 with TRBJ2-3; perhaps TRBD1 as D (5 bases). Per the germline V gene, CDR1 is SNHLY and CDR2 is FYNNEI. The ends were cut back, 3 bases at V and 0 bases at J, with 10 bases in the middle. The CDR3 covers 15 residues. The CDR3 sequence is CASSDGAGSTDTQYF. In DNA form, the CDR3 reads TGTGCCAGCAGTGATGGGGCAGGCAGCACAGATACGCAGTATTTT.

This rearrangement joins TRBV5-4 to TRBJ1-1; D is unclear. The V end was cut by 4 bases, the J end by 0 bases, with 10 bases between. This CDR3 has 14 residues. Looked up from germline, CDR1 is SGHNT and CDR2 is YYREEE (reference sequence). CDR3 protein: CASSLDKLNTEAFF. The DNA of the CDR3 is TGTGCCAGCAGCCTCGACAAGTTGAACACTGAAGCTTTCTTT.

This sequence joins TRBV19 and TRBJ2-5, with 14 bases aligning to TRBD2. V shed 5 bases and J 3 bases; nucleotides not matched to a gene: 2. The CDR3 runs 15 residues. Germline CDR1 LNHDA, CDR2 SQIVND (reference sequence). The CDR3 sequence: CASSPGLAGEETQYF. CDR3 in DNA: TGTGCCAGTAGTCCGGGACTAGCGGGAGAAGAGACCCAGTACTTC.

The chain couples TRBV7-9 to TRBJ2-7; the D gene is possibly TRBD2 (5 bases). The CDR3 spans 14 residues. Trimming took off 4 bases at V and 6 bases at J, with 16 bases between the two ends. Germline CDR1 reads SEHNR; CDR2 reads FQNEAQ (reference sequence). The CDR3 DNA is TGTGCCAGCAGCTCCCTGGGAGACACAAGCGAGCAGTACTTC. Its translation is CASSSLGDTSEQYF.

This clone was counted only a few times. The chain joins TRBV19 to TRBJ1-1; 9 nucleotides align to TRBD1. Germline trimming cut 6 bases from V and 3 bases from J; bases unmatched to any gene: 11. The CDR3 totals 16 residues. The germline gives CDR1 LNHDA, CDR2 SQIVND (reference sequence). The CDR3 loop is CASSNTGGFGDTEAFF. The DNA for the CDR3 is TGTGCCAGTAGCAATACAGGGGGCTTCGGGGACACTGAAGCTTTCTTT.

The gene calls are TRBV11-3 and TRBJ2-3, with TRBD2 as a possible D gene (7 bases). V was clipped by 0 bases and J by 2 bases, with 18 bases between them. CDR3 length: 18 residues. The germline V gene has CDR1 SGHNT and CDR2 YENEEA. CDR3 nucleotide sequence: TGTGCCAGCAGCTTAGATGGGGTGCGGGGGCCGTACACAGATACGCAGTATTTT. It codes for CASSLDGVRGPYTDTQYF.